The clone carrying this TCR beta chain has only a few counts. Its antigen remains unidentified. TCRdb reprocessed the 5' RACE reads with MiXCR, giving one entry per CDR3 protein. Among under 400,000 distinct CDR3 sequences, 9.5% to 13% were seen once, and the ten largest hold roughly 18%. The entry originates in a study of T cells after yellow fever vaccination. Overall study results and limits: There was a small share of clonotypes that showed up in both the CD4 and CD8 compartments.

Trimming pared 0 bases from V and 3 bases from J, leaving 11 bases between. The CDR3 runs 16 residues. The germline V gene has CDR1 SGHAT and CDR2 FQNNGV. The specimen comprised PBMCs, sampled on the day of the first yellow fever vaccination. The chain joins TRBV11-2 to TRBJ2-2; weak D call: TRBD1 (5 bases). This TCR was sampled from a man aged 18 to 35 who received the YFV17D yellow fever vaccine. CDR3 residues: CASSLDVWGDTGELFF. In DNA, the CDR3 is TGTGCCAGCAGCTTAGATGTATGGGGCGACACCGGGGAGCTGTTTTTT.